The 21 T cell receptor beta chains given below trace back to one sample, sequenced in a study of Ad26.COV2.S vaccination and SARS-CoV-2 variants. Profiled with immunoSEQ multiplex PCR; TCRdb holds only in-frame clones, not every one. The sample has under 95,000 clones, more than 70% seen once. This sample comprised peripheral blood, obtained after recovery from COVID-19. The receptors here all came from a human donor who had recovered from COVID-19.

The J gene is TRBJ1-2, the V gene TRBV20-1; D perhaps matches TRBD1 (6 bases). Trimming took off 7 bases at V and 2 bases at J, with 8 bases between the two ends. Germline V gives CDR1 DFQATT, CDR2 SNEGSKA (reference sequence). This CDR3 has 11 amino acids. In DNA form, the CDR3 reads TGCAGTGGGACAGCGAACTATGGCTACACCTTC. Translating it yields CSGTANYGYTF.

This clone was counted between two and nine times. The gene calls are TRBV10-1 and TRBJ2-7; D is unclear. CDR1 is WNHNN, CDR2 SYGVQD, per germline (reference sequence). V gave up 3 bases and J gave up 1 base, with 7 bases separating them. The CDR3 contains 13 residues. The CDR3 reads CASSERFSYEQYF. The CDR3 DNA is TGCGCCAGCAGTGAAAGATTTTCCTACGAGCAGTACTTC.

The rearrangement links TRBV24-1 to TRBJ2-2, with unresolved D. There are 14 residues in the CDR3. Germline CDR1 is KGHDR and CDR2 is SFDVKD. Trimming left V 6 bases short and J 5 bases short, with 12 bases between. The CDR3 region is CATSYSRTTGELFF. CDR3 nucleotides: TGTGCCACCAGTTACAGCCGAACGACCGGGGAGCTGTTTTTT.

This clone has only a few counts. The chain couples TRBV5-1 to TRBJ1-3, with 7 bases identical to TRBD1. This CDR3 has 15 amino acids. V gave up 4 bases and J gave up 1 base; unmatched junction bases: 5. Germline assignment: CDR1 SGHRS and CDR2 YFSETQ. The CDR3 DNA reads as TGCGCCAGCAGCCCGCAGGGGGGATCTGGAAACACCATATATTTT. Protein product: CASSPQGGSGNTIYF.

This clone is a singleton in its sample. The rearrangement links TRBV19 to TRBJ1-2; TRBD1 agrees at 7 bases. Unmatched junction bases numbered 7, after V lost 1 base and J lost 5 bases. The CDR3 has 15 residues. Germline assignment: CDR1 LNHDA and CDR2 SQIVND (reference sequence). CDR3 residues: CASSIVGRGEYGYTF. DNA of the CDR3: TGTGCCAGTAGTATAGTCGGCAGGGGGGAGTATGGCTACACCTTC.

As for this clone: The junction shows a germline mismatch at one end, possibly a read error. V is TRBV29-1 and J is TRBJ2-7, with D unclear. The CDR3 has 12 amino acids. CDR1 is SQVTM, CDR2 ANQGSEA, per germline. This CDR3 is CSVAQTSHEQYF. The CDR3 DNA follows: TGCAGCGTTGCGCAGACCTCCCACGAGCAGTACTTC.

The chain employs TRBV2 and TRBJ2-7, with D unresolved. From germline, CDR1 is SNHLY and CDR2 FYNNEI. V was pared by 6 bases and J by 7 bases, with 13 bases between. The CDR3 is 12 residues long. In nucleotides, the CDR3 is TGTGCCAGCAGCTTTATCGCCGGGGAGCAGTACTTC. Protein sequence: CASSFIAGEQYF.

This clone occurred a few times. In DNA form, the CDR3 reads TGCGCCAGCAGTCGCGAGGGGGAAGAGCAGTTCTTC. Its protein is CASSREGEEQFF. The gene calls are TRBV5-1 and TRBJ2-1, with a weak D call TRBD1 (6 bases). The CDR3 consists of 12 residues. The germline V gene has CDR1 SGHRS and CDR2 YFSETQ. The V gene lost 5 bases and the J gene lost 10 bases, with 13 bases spanning the gap. Variable domain in full (rest from reference TRBV5-1 and TRBJ2-1): KAGVTQTPRYLIKTRGQQVTLSCSPISGHRSVSWYQQTPGQGLQFLFEYFSETQRNKGNFPGRFSGRQFSNSRSEMNVSTLELGDSALYLCASSREGEEQFFGPGTRLTVL.

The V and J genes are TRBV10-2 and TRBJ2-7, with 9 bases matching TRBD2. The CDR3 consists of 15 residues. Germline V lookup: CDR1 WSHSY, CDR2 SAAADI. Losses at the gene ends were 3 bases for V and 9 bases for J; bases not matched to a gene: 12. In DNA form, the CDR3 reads TGCGCCAGCAGTGATCCGGGACTAGCCTGGACGGGGCAGTACTTC. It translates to CASSDPGLAWTGQYF.

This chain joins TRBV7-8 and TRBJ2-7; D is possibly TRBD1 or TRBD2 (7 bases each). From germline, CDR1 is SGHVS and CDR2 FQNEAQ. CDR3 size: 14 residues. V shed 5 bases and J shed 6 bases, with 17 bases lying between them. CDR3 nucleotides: TGTGCCAGCAGCCTAGTGGGCAGGGGGGGCGAGCAGTACTTC. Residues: CASSLVGRGGEQYF.

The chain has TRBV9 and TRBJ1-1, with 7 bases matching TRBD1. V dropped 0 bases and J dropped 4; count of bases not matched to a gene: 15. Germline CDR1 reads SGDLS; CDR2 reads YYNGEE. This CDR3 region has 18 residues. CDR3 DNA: TGTGCCAGCAGCGTAGAGGGGCGAGGGGGCGCGGAGCGCACTGAAGCTTTCTTT. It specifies CASSVEGRGGAERTEAFF. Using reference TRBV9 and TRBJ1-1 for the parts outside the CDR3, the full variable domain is DSGVTQTPKHLITATGQRVTLRCSPRSGDLSVYWYQQSLDQGLQFLIQYYNGEERAKGNILERFSAQQFPDLHSELNLSSLELGDSALYFCASSVEGRGGAERTEAFFGQGTRLTVV.

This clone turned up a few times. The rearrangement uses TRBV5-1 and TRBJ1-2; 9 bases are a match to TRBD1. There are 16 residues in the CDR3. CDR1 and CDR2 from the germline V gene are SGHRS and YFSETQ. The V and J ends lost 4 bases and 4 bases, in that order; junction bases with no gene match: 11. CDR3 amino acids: CASSLGTGGIGYGYTF. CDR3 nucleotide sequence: TGCGCCAGCAGCCTGGGAACAGGGGGCATTGGCTATGGCTACACCTTC.

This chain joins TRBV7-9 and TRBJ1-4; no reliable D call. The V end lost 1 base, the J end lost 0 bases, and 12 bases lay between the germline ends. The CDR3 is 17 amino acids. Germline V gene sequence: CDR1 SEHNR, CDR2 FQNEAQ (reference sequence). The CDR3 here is CASSLVGNSPTNEKLFF. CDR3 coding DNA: TGTGCCAGCAGCTTAGTGGGAAACAGCCCAACTAATGAAAAACTGTTTTTT.

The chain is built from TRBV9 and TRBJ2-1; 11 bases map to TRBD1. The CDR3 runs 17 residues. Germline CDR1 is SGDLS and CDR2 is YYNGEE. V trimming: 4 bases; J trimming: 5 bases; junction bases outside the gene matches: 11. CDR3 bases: TGTGCCAGCAGCCCAAGGACAGGGGGCTTGGTAGACAATGAGCAGTTCTTC. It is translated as CASSPRTGGLVDNEQFF.

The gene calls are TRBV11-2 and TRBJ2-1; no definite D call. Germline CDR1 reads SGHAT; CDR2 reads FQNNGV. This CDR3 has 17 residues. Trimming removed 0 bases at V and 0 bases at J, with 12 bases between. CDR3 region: CASSLDKVRASYNEQFF. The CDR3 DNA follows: TGTGCCAGCAGCTTAGATAAAGTTCGCGCCTCCTACAATGAGCAGTTCTTC.

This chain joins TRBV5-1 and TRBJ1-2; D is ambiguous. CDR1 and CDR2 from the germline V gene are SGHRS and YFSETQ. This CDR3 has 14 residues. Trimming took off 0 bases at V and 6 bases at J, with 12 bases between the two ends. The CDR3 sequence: CASSLGGIVDGYTF. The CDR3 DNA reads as TGCGCCAGCAGCTTGGGGGGAATAGTAGATGGCTACACCTTC.

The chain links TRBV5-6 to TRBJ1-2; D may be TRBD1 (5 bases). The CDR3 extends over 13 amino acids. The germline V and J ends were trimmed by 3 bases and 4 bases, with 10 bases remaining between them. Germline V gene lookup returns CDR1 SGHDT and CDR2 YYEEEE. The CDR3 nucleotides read TGTGCCAGCAGCTGGGACGGTTTCTATGGCTACACCTTC. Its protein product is CASSWDGFYGYTF.

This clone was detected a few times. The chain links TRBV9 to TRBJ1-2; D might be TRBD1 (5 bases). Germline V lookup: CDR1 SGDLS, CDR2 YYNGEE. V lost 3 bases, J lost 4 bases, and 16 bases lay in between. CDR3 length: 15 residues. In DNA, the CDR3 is TGTGCCAGCAGCGCTGGGGAGGGGATTGCCTATGGCTACACCTTC. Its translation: CASSAGEGIAYGYTF.

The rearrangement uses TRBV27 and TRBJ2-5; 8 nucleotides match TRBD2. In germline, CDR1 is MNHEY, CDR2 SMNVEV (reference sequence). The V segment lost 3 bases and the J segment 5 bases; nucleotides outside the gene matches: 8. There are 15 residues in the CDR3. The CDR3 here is CASSLGYGRAETQYF. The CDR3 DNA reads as TGTGCCAGCAGTTTGGGATACGGGAGGGCCGAGACCCAGTACTTC.

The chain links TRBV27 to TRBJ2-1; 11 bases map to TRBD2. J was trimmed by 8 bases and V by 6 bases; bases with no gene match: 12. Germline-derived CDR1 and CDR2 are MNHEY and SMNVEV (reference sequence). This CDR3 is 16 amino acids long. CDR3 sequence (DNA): TGTGCCAGCAGATTGCTTACTAGCGGGAGTAGGGATGAGCAGTTCTTC. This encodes CASRLLTSGSRDEQFF.

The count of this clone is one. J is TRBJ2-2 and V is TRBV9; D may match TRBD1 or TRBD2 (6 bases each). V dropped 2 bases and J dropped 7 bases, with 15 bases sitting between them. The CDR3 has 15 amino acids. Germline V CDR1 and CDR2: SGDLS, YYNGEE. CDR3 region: CASSVRRGQGGELFF. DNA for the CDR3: TGTGCCAGCAGCGTGAGACGGGGGCAGGGCGGGGAGCTGTTTTTT.